These 26 T cell receptor beta chains originate from one sample sequenced in a study of metastatic and nonmetastatic thyroid tumors. TCRdb reanalyzed the PCR reads via MiXCR. The sample has some 40,000 clones; 24% are singletons. All patients were treatment-naive before thyroid surgery. Sequencing used tumor tissue. These receptors originate from a female donor with papillary thyroid cancer or a benign thyroid nodule (not recorded which). Some clones in this sample may be carry-over from other donors' samples.

This clone was observed at least ten times. The J gene is TRBJ1-2, the V gene TRBV7-2; no clear D. Trimming removed 1 base at V and 6 bases at J, with 12 bases between. The CDR3 has 14 residues. Germline V lookup: CDR1 SGHTA, CDR2 FQGNSA. CDR3 sequence (DNA): TGTGCCAGCAGCTTAGTTTCCGGTCGGGATGGCTACACCTTC. Protein sequence: CASSLVSGRDGYTF.

Points on this clone: A junction boundary mismatches the germline segment, possibly from a read error. The rearrangement links TRBV6-5 to TRBJ2-1; D might be TRBD2 (6 bases). This CDR3 has 15 residues. The germline V gene has CDR1 MNHEY and CDR2 SVGAGI. CDR3 sequence reads: CASSDSGGKPNEQFF. The CDR3 DNA reads TGTGCCAGCAGTGACTCTGGCGGGAAACCCAATGAGCAGTTCTTC.

In its sample, this clone was seen many times. The chain carries TRBV7-2 and TRBJ2-7; no reliable D call. V lost 5 bases and J lost 2, with 19 bases in between. There are 16 residues in the CDR3. CDR1 is SGHTA, CDR2 FQGNSA, per germline. The CDR3 is CASSPQSFGTTYEQYF. CDR3 coding DNA: TGTGCCAGCAGCCCCCAAAGTTTTGGTACTACCTACGAGCAGTACTTC.

The rearrangement joins TRBV5-1 to TRBJ2-7; 12 nucleotides agree with TRBD1. Germline V CDR1 and CDR2: SGHRS, YFSETQ. This CDR3 region has 17 residues. V was clipped by 4 bases and J by 0 bases; unmatched bases: 8. As DNA, the CDR3 is TGCGCCAGCAGCAAGCGAACGGGACAGGGGGCCTCCTACGAGCAGTACTTC. This gives the protein CASSKRTGQGASYEQYF.

This clone has ten or more counts. The chain links TRBV2 to TRBJ1-1; no definite D call. Between the trimmed V and J ends, which lost 3 bases and 1 base, there was a span of 6 bases. The V gene's germline CDR1 is SNHLY and CDR2 FYNNEI. This CDR3 region has 13 residues. The CDR3, as DNA: TGTGCCAGCAGTGACAGGAAGAACACTGAAGCTTTCTTT. It codes for CASSDRKNTEAFF.

The rearrangement joins TRBV6-2 or TRBV6-3 to TRBJ2-7; TRBD1 matches at 8 bases. Germline V CDR1 and CDR2: MNHEY, SVGEGT. With V trimmed by 5 bases and J by 3 bases, 6 bases remained unmatched. The CDR3 has 14 amino acids. CDR3 residues: CASSRGQGRYEQYF. CDR3 DNA: TGTGCCAGCAGTAGAGGACAGGGCCGCTACGAGCAGTACTTC.

About this clone: Other DNA sequences in this specimen translate into the identical CDR3. The chain couples TRBV20-1 to TRBJ1-1, with 8 bases aligning to TRBD1. CDR3 size: 14 residues. The germline V gene has CDR1 DFQATT and CDR2 SNEGSKA (reference sequence). Losses at the gene ends were 4 bases for V and 4 bases for J; bases not matched to a gene: 8. CDR3 in DNA: TGCAGTGCTACATCCGGGACAGGCTCCACTGAAGCTTTCTTT. It encodes CSATSGTGSTEAFF.

This clone showed up just a few times. This chain connects TRBV20-1 to TRBJ1-2; the match to TRBD1 covers 7 bases. The ends lost 5 bases at V and 5 bases at J; junction bases unmatched: 8. The CDR3 extends over 13 amino acids. Per germline, CDR1 DFQATT and CDR2 SNEGSKA (reference sequence). This CDR3 is CSAFSGQTYGYTF. In nucleotides, the CDR3 is TGCAGTGCTTTTTCGGGACAGACTTATGGCTACACCTTC.

V is TRBV6-1 and J is TRBJ2-7; no firm D call. V lost 1 base to trimming and J lost 5 bases, with 6 bases between them. Looked up from germline, CDR1 is MNHNS and CDR2 is SASEGT. This CDR3 is built from 12 residues. CDR3 region: CASSEGPHEQYF. CDR3 sequence (DNA): TGTGCCAGCAGTGAAGGGCCCCACGAGCAGTACTTC.

The chain couples TRBV20-1 to TRBJ1-1; 8 bases line up with TRBD1. Germline CDR1 and CDR2: DFQATT and SNEGSKA (reference sequence). The CDR3 has 8 amino acids. CDR3 nucleotide sequence: TGCAGCGACAGGGGAGCTTTCTTT. Its translation: CSDRGAFF.

This chain links TRBV11-3 with TRBJ2-7; D unresolved. Germline V gene lookup returns CDR1 SGHNT and CDR2 YENEEA. CDR3 length: 13 residues. The V end was cut by 3 bases, the J end by 4 bases, with 10 bases between. The CDR3 here is CASSFAVWYEQYF. The CDR3 DNA reads TGTGCCAGCAGCTTTGCGGTCTGGTACGAGCAGTACTTC.

This clone showed up just a few times. CDR3 bases: TGTGCCACCAGTGCCACAGATACGCAGTATTTT. Translated, it gives CATSATDTQYF. The chain is built from TRBV24-1 and TRBJ2-3; D not resolved. The CDR3 has 11 amino acids. V was shortened by 5 bases and J by 2 bases, with 1 base between the two germline ends. In germline, CDR1 is KGHDR, CDR2 SFDVKD.

This clone has a count of ten or more. A much larger clone lies one base from this, so it may be a read error. The CDR3 carries no conserved terminal phenylalanine or tryptophan, so it likely arises from a read error. The chain recombines TRBV5-4 with TRBJ2-7; 13 bases align to TRBD2. CDR1 is SGHNT, CDR2 YYREEE, per germline (reference sequence). This CDR3 has 19 residues. V was clipped by 1 base and J by 2 bases; unmatched bases: 12. CDR3 loop: CASSLRDTSGRATPYEQYS. CDR3 nucleotides: TGTGCCAGCAGCTTGCGCGATACTAGCGGGAGGGCCACCCCCTACGAGCAGTACTCC.

V is TRBV6-1 and J is TRBJ1-1, with D hard to call. The CDR3 loop spans 13 amino acids. The V gene lost 2 bases and the J gene lost 0 bases, with 4 bases spanning the gap. Per the germline V gene, CDR1 is MNHNS and CDR2 is SASEGT. CDR3 sequence (DNA): TGTGCCAGCAGTGAATGGTTGAACACTGAAGCTTTCTTT. It yields the protein CASSEWLNTEAFF.

There are many counts of this clone. V is TRBV28 and J is TRBJ2-1; D call uncertain. This CDR3 has 13 amino acids. Germline CDR1 and CDR2: MDHEN and SYDVKM. Deletions cut 6 bases from V and 8 bases from J, with 14 bases between. CDR3: CASRIPRTHEQFF. DNA for the CDR3: TGTGCCAGCAGGATTCCACGTACCCATGAGCAGTTCTTC.

The V gene is TRBV6-2 or TRBV6-3, the J gene TRBJ1-5; TRBD1 might be the D (6 bases). Germline V CDR1 and CDR2: MNHEY, SVGEGT. V was cut by 2 bases and J by 6 bases, with 11 bases left in between. The CDR3 runs to 14 residues. CDR3 amino acids: CASSYGTGSQPQHF. The DNA for the CDR3 is TGTGCCAGCAGTTACGGAACAGGGTCTCAGCCCCAGCATTTT.

The sample holds many counts of this clone. The chain joins TRBV7-2 to TRBJ1-1; D unresolved. The V gene lost 6 bases and the J gene lost 5 bases, with 13 bases spanning the gap. Looked up from germline, CDR1 is SGHTA and CDR2 is FQGNSA. The CDR3 runs to 13 residues. CDR3 region: CASSFDGGTEAFF. Here the CDR3 DNA reads TGTGCCAGCAGTTTCGACGGTGGAACTGAAGCTTTCTTT.

This clone has a count of ten or more. The CDR3 region has the DNA TGTGCCAGCAGCCTGTCGGACCGAAGCTCTGGGGCCAACGTCCTGACTTTC. Its translation is CASSLSDRSSGANVLTF. The rearrangement uses TRBV4-2 and TRBJ2-6; D is ambiguous. This CDR3 region has 17 residues. With 4 bases removed from V and 0 bases from J, the gap between germline ends came to 13 bases. CDR1 and CDR2 (germline): LGHNA, YNFKEQ.

This clone was seen ten or more times. The J gene is TRBJ1-2, the V gene TRBV5-5; D uncertain. CDR1 is SGHKS and CDR2 is YYEKEE in the germline V gene (reference sequence). V was clipped by 0 bases and J by 6 bases, with 6 bases between them. The CDR3 has 12 residues. In DNA, the CDR3 is TGTGCCAGCAGCTTGGCAGGAGATGGCTACACCTTC. It encodes CASSLAGDGYTF.

This clone has a count of ten or more. The genes are TRBV28 and TRBJ1-6; D possibly corresponds to TRBD1 (6 bases). Trimming removed 7 bases at V and 15 bases at J, with 19 bases between. The length of the CDR3 is 13 residues. Germline CDR1 MDHEN, CDR2 SYDVKM. The CDR3 nucleotides are TGTGCCAGCACCATCCGACAGGCAGGTGTCCTCCACTTT. Translated, it gives CASTIRQAGVLHF.

This clone was picked up a small number of times. As DNA, the CDR3 is TGTGCCAGCAGTTACTCTAGAGGCTACACCTTC. Translated: CASSYSRGYTF. The rearrangement uses TRBV6-6 and TRBJ1-2, with no clear D. The CDR3 consists of 11 residues. V lost 0 bases and J lost 8, with 4 bases in between. Germline V gene lookup returns CDR1 MNHNY and CDR2 SVGAGI (reference sequence).

By sample fraction, this clone is medium-sized. The sample holds other DNA sequences that translate to the same CDR3. The chain has TRBV2 and TRBJ2-7, with D maybe TRBD1 (6 bases). There are 14 residues in the CDR3. V lost 4 bases, J lost 1 base, and 11 bases lay in between. Per the germline V gene, CDR1 is SNHLY and CDR2 is FYNNEI. CDR3 in DNA: TGTGCCAGCAGTGCAGGGGCCCGTTCCTACGAGCAGTACTTC. As protein: CASSAGARSYEQYF.

This clone showed up just a few times. The rearrangement uses TRBV11-2 and TRBJ2-7, with 10 bases that match TRBD1. The germline gives CDR1 SGHAT, CDR2 FQNNGV. This CDR3 contains 14 residues. V shed 6 bases and J 7 bases; nucleotides not matched to a gene: 9. The DNA for the CDR3 is TGTGCCAGCAGGATCCCGGGACAGGGGAAAGAGCAGTACTTC. Protein: CASRIPGQGKEQYF.

In its sample, this clone was seen many times. The chain carries TRBV2 and TRBJ2-1; 10 nucleotides line up with TRBD2. The germline gives CDR1 SNHLY, CDR2 FYNNEI. Trimming took 6 bases from V and 3 from J; bases not matched to a gene: 8. The CDR3 runs to 16 residues. CDR3 nucleotides: TGTGCCAGCAGCCAAGGTAGCGGGGGGCTCTACAATGAGCAGTTCTTC. Translating it yields CASSQGSGGLYNEQFF.

Comment on this clone: Its ends do not fully match the called genes, so a read error is possible. This sequence joins TRBV6-1 and TRBJ1-5, with TRBD1 as a possible D gene (6 bases). Germline V gene sequence: CDR1 MNHNS, CDR2 SASEGT. The CDR3 extends over 15 amino acids. This CDR3 reads CASSEDPDSNQPEHF. The DNA for the CDR3 is TGTGCCAGCAGTGAAGATCCGGACAGCAATCAGCCCGAGCATTTT.

This clone was seen a handful of times. The J gene is TRBJ2-7, the V gene TRBV6-1; 8 bases are shared with TRBD1. Germline assignment: CDR1 MNHNS and CDR2 SASEGT. V dropped 5 bases and J dropped 4; count of bases not matched to a gene: 10. This CDR3 comprises 15 residues. The CDR3 DNA follows: TGTGCCAGCAGTACATGGACAGGGAAAAGATACGAGCAGTACTTC. Translation: CASSTWTGKRYEQYF.